Below, 28 T cell receptor beta chains from the same sample are listed, as sequenced in a study of regulatory T cells in long-lasting Graves disease. Time point: newly diagnosed GD, antithyroid drugs for less than 3 months. Generation of the TCR library employed RNA extracted from PBMCs. HTBI primers from iRepertoire and Arm-PCR of CDR3 regions yielded the TCR beta libraries. A single record per CDR3 protein comes from TCRdb applying MiXCR to the multiplex PCR reads. The sample consists of 350,000 to 400,000 distinct CDR3 sequences, less than 20% of them appearing once. Sequencing used peripheral blood mononuclear cells (PBMCs), obtained at new diagnosis, from a patient treated with antithyroid drugs. Source of these receptors: a female donor with Graves disease.

This clonotype showed up many times. This chain links TRBV5-1 with TRBJ2-1, with 11 positions matching TRBD2. In germline, CDR1 is SGHRS, CDR2 YFSETQ. The V segment lost 4 bases and the J segment 8 bases; nucleotides outside the gene matches: 11. The CDR3 runs to 16 residues. The CDR3 sequence: CASSLRTSGLGYEQFF. Here the CDR3 DNA reads TGCGCCAGCAGCCTCAGGACTAGCGGGCTGGGTTATGAGCAGTTCTTC.

The table lists this clonotype with many counts. J is TRBJ2-1 and V is TRBV7-3, with 13 bases fitting TRBD2. Looked up from germline, CDR1 is SGHTA and CDR2 is FQGTGA. The CDR3 is made up of 19 amino acids. The ends lost 5 bases at V and 0 bases at J; junction bases unmatched: 10. CDR3 sequence: CASSPKGTSGAHSYNEQFF. CDR3 bases: TGTGCCAGCAGCCCGAAGGGGACTAGCGGGGCCCACTCCTACAATGAGCAGTTCTTC. Full variable domain (outside the CDR3, taken from reference TRBV7-3 and TRBJ2-1): GAGVSQTPSNKVTEKGKYVELRCDPISGHTALYWYRQSLGQGPEFLIYFQGTGAADDSGLPNDRFFAVRPEGSVSTLKIQRTERGDSAVYLCASSPKGTSGAHSYNEQFFGPGTRLTVL.

V is TRBV18 and J is TRBJ1-1; the D gene is possibly TRBD1 (5 bases). V lost 3 bases, J lost 1 base, and 12 bases lay in between. This CDR3 has 15 residues. The germline V gene encodes CDR1 KGHSH and CDR2 LQKENI. CDR3 loop: CASSPQSRENTEAFF. For the CDR3, the DNA is TGTGCCAGCTCACCCCAGTCCAGGGAGAACACTGAAGCTTTCTTT.

This clonotype was seen a few times. The gene calls are TRBV19 and TRBJ1-1, with 7 bases lining up with TRBD1. CDR1 is LNHDA, CDR2 SQIVND, per germline (reference sequence). The junction had 2 bases not matched to a gene; V was cut back by 4 bases and J by 0 bases. The CDR3 runs 14 residues. The CDR3 bases are TGTGCCAGTAGTACGGACAGGATGAACACTGAAGCTTTCTTT. Protein: CASSTDRMNTEAFF. Using reference TRBV19 and TRBJ1-1 for the parts outside the CDR3, the full variable domain is DGGITQSPKYLFRKEGQNVTLSCEQNLNHDAMYWYRQDPGQGLRLIYYSQIVNDFQKGDIAEGYSVSREKKESFPLTVTSAQKNPTAFYLCASSTDRMNTEAFFGQGTRLTVV.

This clonotype has ten or more counts. The V gene is TRBV4-1, the J gene TRBJ2-2; no clear D gene. The germline gives CDR1 MGHRA, CDR2 YSYEKL. Trimming shortened V by 5 bases and J by 4 bases, and 14 bases separated the two germline ends. There are 15 residues in the CDR3. The CDR3 reads CASSGKIDGTGELFF. CDR3 in DNA: TGCGCCAGCAGCGGCAAGATAGACGGCACCGGGGAGCTGTTTTTT.

This clonotype was observed many times. The chain is built from TRBV11-2 and TRBJ2-7; TRBD2 is a possible D gene (5 bases). With 1 base removed from V and 6 bases from J, the gap between germline ends came to 13 bases. The CDR3 is 14 residues long. CDR1 is SGHAT and CDR2 is FQNNGV in the germline V gene. DNA for the CDR3: TGTGCCAGCAGCTTAGGAGGACTGGGCGTCGAGCAGTACTTC. Translated: CASSLGGLGVEQYF.

V and J are TRBV2 and TRBJ2-3, with 9 positions matching TRBD2. J was trimmed by 9 bases and V by 8 bases; bases with no gene match: 3. Germline assignment: CDR1 SNHLY and CDR2 FYNNEI. This CDR3 is built from 11 residues. CDR3 nucleotide sequence: TGTGCCAGCGCGGGAGGGCAGACGCAGTATTTT. It specifies CASAGGQTQYF.

Ten or more counts support this clonotype. The chain is built from TRBV3-1 and TRBJ1-1; TRBD1 matches 9 bases. Germline CDR1 and CDR2: LGHDT and YNNKEL (reference sequence). Losses at the gene ends were 0 bases for V and 11 bases for J; bases not matched to a gene: 13. The CDR3 totals 16 residues. The CDR3 loop is CASSQESGTGFPGAFF. For the CDR3, the DNA is TGTGCCAGCAGCCAAGAGTCGGGGACAGGGTTCCCGGGGGCTTTCTTT.

The V and J genes are TRBV28 and TRBJ1-6; TRBD1 might be the D (6 bases). The germline V gene has CDR1 MDHEN and CDR2 SYDVKM. This CDR3 contains 14 residues. The ends were cut back, 2 bases at V and 8 bases at J, with 10 bases in the middle. CDR3 sequence: CASSLPGGHSPLHF. CDR3 in DNA: TGTGCCAGCAGTTTACCCGGGGGCCATTCACCCCTCCACTTT.

This clonotype appeared many times. The chain joins TRBV6-1 to TRBJ1-3, with 9 bases that match TRBD1. Germline V gives CDR1 MNHNS, CDR2 SASEGT. V dropped 6 bases and J dropped 4; count of bases not matched to a gene: 10. The CDR3 sequence is 16 residues long. CDR3 nucleotides: TGTGCCAGCAGCCTGAGGAGGACAGGGGCAGGAAACACCATATATTTT. Protein: CASSLRRTGAGNTIYF.

This clonotype showed up many times. This chain links TRBV12-3 or TRBV12-4 with TRBJ1-1; D is undetermined. Trimming took off 6 bases at V and 1 base at J, with 9 bases between the two ends. The CDR3 covers 13 residues. The DNA for the CDR3 is TGTGCCAGCAGATCCAACCCGAACACTGAAGCTTTCTTT. It specifies CASRSNPNTEAFF.

CDR3 DNA: TGCGCCAGCAGCTACGTGACAGGATACACAGATACGCAGTATTTT. Protein product: CASSYVTGYTDTQYF. This chain connects TRBV5-1 to TRBJ2-3, with D possibly TRBD1 on 6 matching bases. Germline CDR1 is SGHRS and CDR2 is YFSETQ. The CDR3 has 15 amino acids. With 3 bases removed from V and 2 bases from J, the gap between germline ends came to 13 bases.

This clonotype came up a few times. This chain links TRBV2 with TRBJ2-2, with a tentative D call TRBD1 (5 bases). V shed 2 bases and J shed 5 bases, with 6 bases lying between them. The CDR3 is 13 residues long. Germline V gene sequence: CDR1 SNHLY, CDR2 FYNNEI. The CDR3 region has the DNA TGTGCCAGCAGTGAAAGGGGAACCGGGGAGCTGTTTTTT. Protein: CASSERGTGELFF.

At least ten counts were recorded for this clonotype. The chain uses TRBV2 and TRBJ1-5; D unclear. The CDR3 has 14 residues. The V gene's germline CDR1 is SNHLY and CDR2 FYNNEI. The V gene lost 5 bases and the J gene lost 0 bases, with 8 bases spanning the gap. The CDR3 here is CASSLQISNQPQHF. The CDR3, as DNA: TGTGCCAGCAGTCTTCAGATTAGCAATCAGCCCCAGCATTTT.

The chain is built from TRBV7-3 and TRBJ2-1; the match to TRBD2 covers 8 bases. CDR3 length: 18 residues. V was clipped by 5 bases and J by 3 bases; unmatched bases: 15. Germline-derived CDR1 and CDR2 are SGHTA and FQGTGA. CDR3 residues: CASSPLGGGHYGYNEQFF. CDR3 nucleotide sequence: TGTGCCAGCAGCCCACTCGGGGGGGGGCACTATGGCTACAATGAGCAGTTCTTC.

This clonotype came up many times. One end of the junction varies from germline; a read error may be responsible. V gene TRBV3-1 combines with J gene TRBJ1-1; the D gene is possibly TRBD1 (5 bases). The CDR3 spans 14 residues. Germline lookup yields CDR1 LGHDT and CDR2 YNNKEL (reference sequence). The CDR3 here is CASSHGTVNTEAFF. CDR3 sequence (DNA): TGCGCCAGCAGCCATGGGACGGTGAACACTGAAGCTTTCTTT.

The chain recombines TRBV25-1 with TRBJ2-7, with unresolved D. The CDR3 extends over 17 amino acids. Trimming pared 2 bases from V and 4 bases from J, leaving 21 bases between. Germline V gene sequence: CDR1 MGHDK, CDR2 SYGVNS. The chain's CDR3 is CASSERVSDAPLYEQYF. The DNA for the CDR3 is TGTGCCAGCAGTGAACGGGTATCGGACGCCCCGTTATACGAGCAGTACTTC.

This clonotype was counted a few times. The V gene is TRBV27, the J gene TRBJ1-6, with 8 bases identical to TRBD1. J gave up 7 bases and V 7 bases, and 3 bases lay outside the gene matches. This CDR3 has 13 amino acids. The V gene's germline CDR1 is MNHEY and CDR2 SMNVEV (reference sequence). CDR3 region: CASTDRGNSPLHF. The CDR3 nucleotides are TGTGCCAGCACTGACAGGGGAAATTCACCCCTCCACTTT.

At least ten counts were recorded for this clonotype. The chain employs TRBV2 and TRBJ1-2; D is unclear. Trimming stripped 4 bases from V and 0 bases from J, with 12 bases between. The CDR3 loop spans 15 amino acids. Germline V lookup: CDR1 SNHLY, CDR2 FYNNEI. This chain's CDR3 is CASSVWRSTNYGYTF. CDR3 DNA sequence: TGTGCCAGCAGTGTGTGGAGGAGTACTAACTATGGCTACACCTTC. Drawing the rest from reference TRBV2 and TRBJ1-2, the complete variable domain is EPEVTQTPSHQVTQMGQEVILRCVPISNHLYFYWYRQILGQKVEFLVSFYNNEISEKSEIFDDQFSVERPDGSNFTLKIRSTKLEDSAMYFCASSVWRSTNYGYTFGSGTRLTVV.

This sequence joins TRBV5-4 and TRBJ2-5; D possibly corresponds to TRBD2 (6 bases). The CDR3 runs to 15 residues. Trimming took 0 bases from V and 5 from J, leaving 14 bases between them. Germline CDR1 SGHNT, CDR2 YYREEE (reference sequence). The CDR3 bases are TGTGCCAGCAGCTTGGGCGGGACCCCTCACGAGACCCAGTACTTC. Translated: CASSLGGTPHETQYF.

This clonotype has ten or more counts. This rearrangement joins TRBV7-2 to TRBJ1-1, with a tentative D call TRBD1 (6 bases). The CDR3 consists of 15 residues. The germline gives CDR1 SGHTA, CDR2 FQGNSA. The V gene lost 4 bases and the J gene lost 5 bases, with 17 bases spanning the gap. The CDR3 region has the DNA TGTGCCAGCAGCTCCTCCCAGGGGAAGATGACTGAAGCTTTCTTT. Protein product: CASSSSQGKMTEAFF. Full variable domain (rest looked up from reference TRBV7-2 and TRBJ1-1): GAGVSQSPSNKVTEKGKDVELRCDPISGHTALYWYRQSLGQGLEFLIYFQGNSAPDKSGLPSDRFSAERTGGSVSTLTIQRTQQEDSAVYLCASSSSQGKMTEAFFGQGTRLTVV.

In this sample, this clonotype turned up many times. The chain has TRBV10-2 and TRBJ2-7, with D perhaps TRBD1 (7 bases). The CDR3 runs 14 residues. CDR1 is WSHSY, CDR2 SAAADI, per germline. The germline V and J ends were trimmed by 4 bases and 3 bases, with 13 bases remaining between them. DNA for the CDR3: TGCGCCAGCAGTGGACAGGGACTCCTCTACGAGCAGTACTTC. Its translation is CASSGQGLLYEQYF.

This clonotype appeared many times. The chain employs TRBV7-9 and TRBJ2-1; D might be TRBD2 (5 bases). The V gene lost 5 bases and the J gene lost 9 bases, with 14 bases spanning the gap. The CDR3 has 13 residues. Germline values: CDR1 SEHNR, CDR2 FQNEAQ (reference sequence). The CDR3 DNA sequence: TGTGCCAGCAGCCTAGAGGAGCGGAGTGAGCAGTTCTTC. This codes for CASSLEERSEQFF.

Only a few counts were recorded for this clonotype. The rearrangement joins TRBV27 to TRBJ2-3, with 10 bases matching TRBD1. Near its end, the DNA agrees better with TRBJ2-7, so the J call may be wrong. Germline V lookup: CDR1 MNHEY, CDR2 SMNVEV (reference sequence). The CDR3 length is 13 residues. The CDR3 DNA is TGTGCCAGCAGTAGGGGGACAGGGGACGAGCAGTACTTC. This gives the protein CASSRGTGDEQYF.

There are a few counts of this clonotype. The genes are TRBV4-1 and TRBJ2-3; 8 bases fit TRBD1. CDR1 MGHRA and CDR2 YSYEKL come from the germline V gene. J gave up 3 bases and V 6 bases, and 5 bases lay outside the gene matches. This CDR3 region has 14 residues. The CDR3 DNA sequence: TGCGCCAGCAGAAGAGGACAGGGAACAGATACGCAGTATTTT. Translated, it gives CASRRGQGTDTQYF.

In nucleotides, the CDR3 is TGCAGTGCTAGGCTAGCGGGGTACAATGAGCAGTTCTTC. Protein product: CSARLAGYNEQFF. V is TRBV20-1 and J is TRBJ2-1; 9 nucleotides line up with TRBD2. The ends lost 3 bases at V and 4 bases at J; junction bases unmatched: 1. Germline values: CDR1 DFQATT, CDR2 SNEGSKA (reference sequence). The CDR3 runs to 13 residues.

Points on this clonotype: A far bigger clonotype differs at one base, so this is likely a read error. The chain links TRBV10-3 to TRBJ1-2; 8 bases fit TRBD1. CDR3 length: 15 residues. Per germline, CDR1 ENHRY and CDR2 SYGVKD. V shed 5 bases, J shed 4 bases, and the junction held 9 bases outside the gene matches. DNA of the CDR3: TGTGCCATCAGTTACGACGGACAGGGCTCCTATGGCTACACCTTC. It is translated as CAISYDGQGSYGYTF.

This clonotype was counted many times. The germline gene is not matched at one end of the junction; a read error may be the cause. The CDR3 sequence is CASSLQGGGELFF. CDR3 DNA: TGTGCCAGCAGCTTACAGGGGGGCGGGGAGCTGTTTTTT. The chain recombines TRBV5-1 with TRBJ2-2; 8 bases are a match to TRBD1. The CDR3 length is 13 residues. Germline V gene sequence: CDR1 SGHRS, CDR2 YFSETQ.